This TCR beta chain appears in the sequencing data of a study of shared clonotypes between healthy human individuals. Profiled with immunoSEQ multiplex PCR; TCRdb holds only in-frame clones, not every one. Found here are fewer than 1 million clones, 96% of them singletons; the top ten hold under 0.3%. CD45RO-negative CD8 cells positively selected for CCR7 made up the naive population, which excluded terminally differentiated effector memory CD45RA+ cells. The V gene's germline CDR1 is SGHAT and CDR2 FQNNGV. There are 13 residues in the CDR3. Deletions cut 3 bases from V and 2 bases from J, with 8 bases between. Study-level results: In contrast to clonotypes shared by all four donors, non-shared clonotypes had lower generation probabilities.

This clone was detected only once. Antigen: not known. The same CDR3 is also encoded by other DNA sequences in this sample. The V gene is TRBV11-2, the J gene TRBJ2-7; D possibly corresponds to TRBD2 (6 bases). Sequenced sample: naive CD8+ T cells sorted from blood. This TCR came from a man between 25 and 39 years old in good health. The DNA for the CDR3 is TGTGCCAGCAGCTTCGGGGGAGCCTACGAGCAGTACTTC. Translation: CASSFGGAYEQYF.